These 30 T cell receptor beta chains were sequenced from one sample in a study of blood T cell repertoires in COVID-19 (dated by TCRdb to the early 2020s). The receptor library was made with the immunoSEQ multiplex PCR assay. The table comes from immuneACCESS by way of TCRdb, which keeps in-frame sequences with V and J called. Part of the clones is missing from these tables; in studies checked, under half for an unresolved V gene and the rest for unknown reasons. The sample yields 40,000 to 50,000 clones; 65% to 85% were counted once. Of the sample, 39% falls within the top ten clones. The sample was peripheral blood. These receptors were collected from a man aged 35 to 55 with active or convalescent COVID-19.

The rearrangement uses TRBV6-5 and TRBJ1-2; possibly TRBD1 for D (5 bases). Germline CDR1 MNHEY, CDR2 SVGAGI. The V end lost 6 bases, the J end lost 8 bases, and 7 bases lay between the germline ends. This CDR3 has 10 amino acids. Written as DNA, the CDR3 is TGTGCCAGCAGAGGGGTCGGCTACACCTTC. This codes for CASRGVGYTF.

The chain couples TRBV12-3 or TRBV12-4 to TRBJ1-2, with TRBD1 matching 9 bases. The CDR3 is made up of 13 amino acids. Germline trimming cut 2 bases from V and 8 bases from J; bases unmatched to any gene: 3. The CDR3 here is CASSLRDRAGYTF. The CDR3, as DNA: TGTGCCAGCAGTTTAAGGGACAGGGCGGGCTACACCTTC.

This clone has only one observation. The chain has TRBV5-8 and TRBJ1-1, with D perhaps matching TRBD1 (5 bases). Germline V gives CDR1 SGHTS, CDR2 YDEGEE. The CDR3 runs 15 residues. V dropped 0 bases and J dropped 0 bases, with 9 bases sitting between them. The CDR3 DNA follows: TGTGCCAGCAGCTTGGCTATGGGGCTGAACACTGAAGCTTTCTTT. It codes for CASSLAMGLNTEAFF.

The V gene is TRBV9, the J gene TRBJ1-5; no reliable D call. Germline V lookup: CDR1 SGDLS, CDR2 YYNGEE. Trimming cost V 0 bases and J 5 bases, with 6 bases left between them. The CDR3 extends over 13 amino acids. The chain's CDR3 is CASSVVGDQPQHF. As DNA, the CDR3 is TGTGCCAGCAGCGTAGTCGGAGATCAGCCCCAGCATTTT.

This chain connects TRBV2 to TRBJ2-5; D not resolved. Trimming removed 7 bases from V and 3 bases from J, with 12 bases in between. The CDR3 is 13 residues long. Germline CDR1 reads SNHLY; CDR2 reads FYNNEI. The CDR3, as DNA: TGTGCCAGCACCGAGTTGGTTAAAGAGACCCAGTACTTC. Its translation is CASTELVKETQYF.

The V and J genes are TRBV19 and TRBJ1-1; 7 nucleotides line up with TRBD1. The length of the CDR3 is 16 residues. V gave up 3 bases and J gave up 0 bases; unmatched junction bases: 7. Germline CDR1 and CDR2: LNHDA and SQIVND (reference sequence). The CDR3 region is CASSMGSGGMNTEAFF. DNA for the CDR3: TGTGCCAGTAGTATGGGGTCAGGGGGGATGAACACTGAAGCTTTCTTT.

This rearrangement joins TRBV5-1 to TRBJ2-1; 8 nucleotides agree with TRBD2. The V gene's germline CDR1 is SGHRS and CDR2 YFSETQ. V shed 5 bases and J 5 bases; nucleotides not matched to a gene: 9. This CDR3 spans 15 amino acids. The CDR3 spells CASRRIAGNHNEQFF. In DNA, the CDR3 is TGCGCCAGCAGACGTATAGCGGGGAACCACAATGAGCAGTTCTTC.

The chain couples TRBV6-2 or TRBV6-3 to TRBJ2-5; 13 bases agree with TRBD2. Germline loops: CDR1 MNHEY, CDR2 SVGEGT. Losses at the gene ends were 2 bases for V and 4 bases for J; bases not matched to a gene: 1. There are 15 residues in the CDR3. The CDR3 sequence: CASSYTSGGAETQYF. The CDR3 nucleotides are TGTGCCAGCAGTTACACTAGCGGGGGGGCAGAGACCCAGTACTTC.

The chain couples TRBV27 to TRBJ2-1; 13 positions agree with TRBD2. V gave up 5 bases and J gave up 4 bases; unmatched junction bases: 14. Germline V lookup: CDR1 MNHEY, CDR2 SMNVEV (reference sequence). This CDR3 region has 19 residues. CDR3 sequence reads: CASSPYTSGRVGGYNEQFF. CDR3 DNA: TGTGCCAGCAGTCCGTATACTAGCGGGAGGGTGGGCGGTTACAATGAGCAGTTCTTC.

The chain joins TRBV28 to TRBJ2-1, with D tentatively TRBD2 (7 bases). Trimming removed 8 bases at V and 6 bases at J, with 20 bases between. Germline CDR1 reads MDHEN; CDR2 reads SYDVKM. The CDR3 is 15 amino acids. As DNA, the CDR3 is TGTGCCAGCTTTTGGGGGGGGGCAACACCCAATGAGCAGTTCTTC. Its protein product is CASFWGGATPNEQFF.

The rearrangement links TRBV7-2 to TRBJ1-6, with a possible D match to TRBD1 (6 bases). The CDR3 length is 17 residues. CDR1 is SGHTA, CDR2 FQGNSA, per germline. V was cut by 4 bases and J by 6 bases, with 19 bases left in between. CDR3 sequence: CASSSRWGGRGNSPLHF. The CDR3 DNA reads TGTGCCAGCAGCTCCCGTTGGGGGGGCCGGGGTAATTCACCCCTCCACTTT.

This clone was observed a few times. The chain recombines TRBV5-4 with TRBJ2-6; weak D call: TRBD1 (6 bases). The CDR3 length is 19 residues. In germline, CDR1 is SGHNT, CDR2 YYREEE (reference sequence). Trimming removed 4 bases at V and 3 bases at J, with 23 bases between. Here the CDR3 reads CASSPSTGTWSFGANVLTF. CDR3 sequence (DNA): TGTGCCAGCAGCCCATCGACCGGGACATGGTCGTTTGGGGCCAACGTCCTGACTTTC.

This chain connects TRBV7-8 to TRBJ1-6; the D is unclear. The CDR3 spans 16 residues. V lost 3 bases and J lost 0, with 9 bases in between. The germline gives CDR1 SGHVS, CDR2 FQNEAQ. The CDR3 reads CASSLNEISYNSPLHF. In DNA, the CDR3 is TGTGCCAGCAGCTTGAACGAGATCTCCTATAATTCACCCCTCCACTTT. The full variable domain, its missing parts supplied by reference TRBV7-8 and TRBJ1-6, is GAGVSQSPRYKVAKRGQDVALRCDPISGHVSLFWYQQALGQGPEFLTYFQNEAQLDKSGLPSDRFFAERPEGSVSTLKIQRTQQEDSAVYLCASSLNEISYNSPLHFGNGTRLTVT.

The J gene is TRBJ1-1, the V gene TRBV3-1 (or the pseudogene TRBV3-2); TRBD1 might be the D (5 bases). Germline V lookup: CDR1 LGHDT, CDR2 YNNKEL (reference sequence). The CDR3 extends over 14 amino acids. Trimming left V 5 bases short and J 8 bases short, with 18 bases between. CDR3 DNA sequence: TGTGCCAGCAGCATAGACAGTTCTTCACTAGAAGCTTTCTTT. Translated: CASSIDSSSLEAFF.

The rearrangement links TRBV4-3 to TRBJ1-5; no clear D. The CDR3 has 15 amino acids. Germline V lookup: CDR1 LGHNA, CDR2 YSLEER. Trimming left V 2 bases short and J 0 bases short, with 8 bases between. CDR3 residues: CASSQHAYSNQPQHF. CDR3 DNA sequence: TGCGCCAGCAGCCAACATGCCTATAGCAATCAGCCCCAGCATTTT.

This chain joins TRBV5-4 and TRBJ1-1; 7 bases match TRBD1. The V segment lost 6 bases and the J segment 3 bases; nucleotides outside the gene matches: 11. The V gene's germline CDR1 is SGHNT and CDR2 YYREEE (reference sequence). CDR3 size: 15 residues. The CDR3 nucleotides read TGTGCCAGCACCCTGGGGGCACAGGGGCACACTGAAGCTTTCTTT. Its protein product is CASTLGAQGHTEAFF.

The sample holds many counts of this clone. The chain carries TRBV6-2 or TRBV6-3 and TRBJ2-7, with D tentatively TRBD1 (5 bases). The CDR3 consists of 13 residues. With 0 bases removed from V and 2 bases from J, the gap between germline ends came to 5 bases. CDR1 and CDR2 (germline): MNHEY, SVGEGT. The CDR3 region is CASSYSDTYEQYF. The CDR3, as DNA: TGTGCCAGCAGTTACTCGGACACCTACGAGCAGTACTTC.

This chain joins TRBV27 and TRBJ1-1; D call uncertain. CDR1 and CDR2 from the germline V gene are MNHEY and SMNVEV (reference sequence). V was cut by 2 bases and J by 9 bases, with 10 bases left in between. The CDR3 consists of 12 residues. DNA for the CDR3: TGTGCCAGCAGTTTACTCTCGGGAAAAGCTTTCTTT. Protein sequence: CASSLLSGKAFF.

This chain links TRBV28 with TRBJ1-5; 11 nucleotides align to TRBD1. The CDR3 has 15 amino acids. Germline V gene sequence: CDR1 MDHEN, CDR2 SYDVKM. The junction had 9 bases not matched to a gene; V was cut back by 10 bases and J by 4 bases. The CDR3 DNA reads as TGTGCCACCTGGACAGGGGGCCGGAAGAATCAGCCCCAGCATTTT. Residues: CATWTGGRKNQPQHF.

The J gene is TRBJ2-1, the V gene TRBV11-3; 15 nucleotides align to TRBD2. The CDR3 is 17 residues long. V was clipped by 1 base and J by 5 bases; unmatched bases: 3. The germline CDR1 and CDR2 sequences are SGHNT and YENEEA. CDR3 bases: TGTGCCAGCAGCTTAGGGACTAGCGGGAGGGAAAACAATGAGCAGTTCTTC. Encoded protein: CASSLGTSGRENNEQFF.

The chain recombines TRBV29-1 with TRBJ1-2, with a possible D match to TRBD1 (6 bases). CDR1 and CDR2 (germline): SQVTM, ANQGSEA. The CDR3 covers 13 residues. Trimming shortened V by 6 bases and J by 0 bases, and 11 bases separated the two germline ends. The CDR3 sequence is CSVADRSNYGYTF. The CDR3 nucleotides are TGCAGCGTCGCAGACAGGTCTAACTATGGCTACACCTTC.

The gene calls are TRBV19 and TRBJ1-4; 8 bases match TRBD1. Trimming took 5 bases from V and 3 from J; bases not matched to a gene: 2. CDR3 length: 14 residues. In germline, CDR1 is LNHDA, CDR2 SQIVND (reference sequence). This CDR3 reads CASSVQGANEKLFF. CDR3 coding DNA: TGTGCCAGTAGTGTACAGGGGGCTAATGAAAAACTGTTTTTT.

The V call is TRBV7-2, the J call TRBJ2-7; 11 positions agree with TRBD2. Germline-derived CDR1 and CDR2 are SGHTA and FQGNSA. V lost 0 bases, J lost 2 bases, and 3 bases stayed unmatched. This CDR3 is 16 amino acids long. The CDR3 is CASSLASSGGTYEQYF. The CDR3, as DNA: TGTGCCAGCAGCTTAGCCTCTAGCGGGGGGACCTACGAGCAGTACTTC.

This clone turned up a few times. The chain has TRBV11-3 and TRBJ1-1; D remains ambiguous. The CDR3 covers 14 residues. Trimming stripped 0 bases from V and 2 bases from J, with 7 bases between. CDR1 is SGHNT and CDR2 is YENEEA in the germline V gene. CDR3 nucleotide sequence: TGTGCCAGCAGCTTAGATCGGGGAAACACTGAAGCTTTCTTT. Protein: CASSLDRGNTEAFF.

This chain joins TRBV6-6 and TRBJ2-7, with a tentative D call TRBD2 (6 bases). Germline CDR1 MNHNY, CDR2 SVGAGI (reference sequence). Trimming pared 6 bases from V and 6 bases from J, leaving 21 bases between. The CDR3 sequence is 15 residues long. For the CDR3, the DNA is TGTGCCAGCAGCCACCGGGACTCCGATCGTTCCGAGCAGTACTTC. Its protein is CASSHRDSDRSEQYF.

The gene calls are TRBV3-1 (or the pseudogene TRBV3-2) and TRBJ2-7; D perhaps matches TRBD2 (6 bases). V lost 0 bases and J 2 bases, leaving 11 bases between the germline ends. This CDR3 spans 15 amino acids. Looked up from germline, CDR1 is LGHDT and CDR2 is YNNKEL (reference sequence). DNA of the CDR3: TGTGCCAGCAGCCAAGAAGAGGGACTTCCCTACGAGCAGTACTTC. Amino acid sequence: CASSQEEGLPYEQYF.

This clone has only a few counts. V and J are TRBV5-1 and TRBJ1-5, with 11 bases that match TRBD1. V lost 0 bases, J lost 6 bases, and 5 bases stayed unmatched. Germline CDR1 SGHRS, CDR2 YFSETQ. This CDR3 is built from 16 residues. For the CDR3, the DNA is TGCGCCAGCAGCTTGGACGGACAGGGGGCTGTTCAGCCCCAGCATTTT. The encoded protein is CASSLDGQGAVQPQHF. The full variable domain, completed using reference TRBV5-1 and TRBJ1-5, is KAGVTQTPRYLIKTRGQQVTLSCSPISGHRSVSWYQQTPGQGLQFLFEYFSETQRNKGNFPGRFSGRQFSNSRSEMNVSTLELGDSALYLCASSLDGQGAVQPQHFGDGTRLSIL.

The chain has TRBV4-2 and TRBJ1-2; no definite D call. Germline V CDR1 and CDR2: LGHNA, YNFKEQ. The CDR3 has 13 amino acids. V lost 1 base and J lost 4, with 7 bases in between. For the CDR3, the DNA is TGTGCCAGCAGCCAAGGGCAGGTCTATGGCTACACCTTC. Its translation: CASSQGQVYGYTF.

V and J are TRBV5-1 and TRBJ1-2; D unclear. The ends were cut back, 7 bases at V and 3 bases at J, with 16 bases in the middle. Per the germline V gene, CDR1 is SGHRS and CDR2 is YFSETQ. The length of the CDR3 is 14 residues. The CDR3 is CASREAGSYYGYTF. CDR3 DNA: TGCGCCAGCCGGGAGGCGGGTTCTTACTATGGCTACACCTTC.

DNA of the CDR3: TGTGCCAGCAGCCAAGCGGCGGGGAACACTGAAGCTTTCTTT. Translated: CASSQAAGNTEAFF. The chain has TRBV3-1 (or the pseudogene TRBV3-2) and TRBJ1-1, with D hard to call. The CDR3 is 14 amino acids. Trimming took off 1 base at V and 1 base at J, with 7 bases between the two ends. Germline CDR1 LGHDT, CDR2 YNNKEL (reference sequence).